Listed here are 21 T cell receptor beta chains from one sample, sequenced in a study of post-analysis software for immune sequencing data. Whole-study results and caveats: The five TRBV segments detected at higher frequency in patients than in controls included TRBV5-6, TRBV5-1 and TRBV20-1.

TCR beta cDNA libraries had unique molecular identifiers. TCRdb fed the PCR reads into MiXCR, producing one record per CDR3 protein. The table lists about half a million distinct CDR3 sequences, 30% to 40% of them singletons. These receptors' antigens are unknown. Input material: blood. The receptors originated from a girl aged 2-17 years with multiple sclerosis.

The chain has TRBV7-9 and TRBJ2-1, with 11 positions matching TRBD2. The CDR3 spans 16 residues. CDR1 is SEHNR and CDR2 is FQNEAQ in the germline V gene (reference sequence). V lost 3 bases, J lost 9 bases, and 10 bases stayed unmatched. The CDR3 sequence is CASSFGGSGGASEQFF. CDR3 DNA sequence: TGTGCCAGCAGCTTCGGGGGTAGCGGGGGGGCGAGTGAGCAGTTCTTC.

This clonotype was recorded a few times. CDR3 DNA sequence: TGTGCCAGCAGTGAAAGGGGGGGACGCGGCTATGGCTACACCTTC. Residues: CASSERGGRGYGYTF. This rearrangement joins TRBV6-1 to TRBJ1-2; the D gene is possibly TRBD1 (6 bases). This CDR3 has 15 residues. Trimming removed 2 bases from V and 4 bases from J, with 14 bases in between. Germline V gene sequence: CDR1 MNHNS, CDR2 SASEGT.

This clonotype was counted between two and nine times. The genes are TRBV6-5 and TRBJ1-6; D might be TRBD1 (5 bases). Germline CDR1 is MNHEY and CDR2 is SVGAGI. This CDR3 is built from 15 residues. V was cut by 1 base and J by 4 bases, with 8 bases left in between. Here the CDR3 DNA reads TGTGCCAGCAGTTACTTTCGACAGTATAATTCACCCCTCCACTTT. Its protein is CASSYFRQYNSPLHF.

This clonotype has a handful of counts. The chain is built from TRBV29-1 and TRBJ2-1; D is undetermined. The V end lost 1 base, the J end lost 3 bases, and 4 bases lay between the germline ends. CDR1 SQVTM and CDR2 ANQGSEA come from the germline V gene. The length of the CDR3 is 12 residues. CDR3 sequence (DNA): TGCAGCGTTGAAGGCTACTACAATGAGCAGTTCTTC. It is translated as CSVEGYYNEQFF.

This clonotype has just one count. This chain uses TRBV4-1 with TRBJ2-1, with 12 bases matching TRBD2. The germline CDR1 and CDR2 sequences are MGHRA and YSYEKL. This CDR3 is 17 amino acids long. The V segment lost 1 base and the J segment 5 bases; nucleotides outside the gene matches: 6. CDR3: CASSQALPSGRDNEQFF. The CDR3, as DNA: TGCGCCAGCAGCCAAGCCCTTCCTAGCGGGAGGGACAATGAGCAGTTCTTC.

This chain joins TRBV7-9 and TRBJ1-4; 9 bases agree with TRBD1. The CDR3 runs to 15 residues. V lost 5 bases, J lost 7 bases, and 8 bases stayed unmatched. Per germline, CDR1 SEHNR and CDR2 FQNEAQ (reference sequence). In nucleotides, the CDR3 is TGTGCCAGCAGCCAAGGGACAGGGATTGGTGAAAAACTGTTTTTT. It codes for CASSQGTGIGEKLFF.

The chain employs TRBV10-1 and TRBJ1-2; D might be TRBD1 (5 bases). The CDR3 totals 13 residues. Germline V gene data show CDR1 as WNHNN and CDR2 as SYGVQD (reference sequence). The V and J ends lost 6 bases and 7 bases respectively, with 15 bases between them. CDR3 DNA: TGCGCCAGCAGCAAAGACAGTGTCGGTGGCTACACCTTC. Its protein product is CASSKDSVGGYTF.

This clonotype has only a few counts. This CDR3 is CSAWRGVADTQYF. The CDR3 DNA follows: TGCAGTGCTTGGCGGGGGGTGGCAGATACGCAGTATTTT. This sequence joins TRBV20-1 and TRBJ2-3, with 8 bases identical to TRBD2. J gave up 4 bases and V 5 bases, and 5 bases lay outside the gene matches. Germline-derived CDR1 and CDR2 are DFQATT and SNEGSKA (reference sequence). The CDR3 is 13 residues long.

A few counts support this clonotype. The chain links TRBV29-1 to TRBJ2-3, with no clear D. V lost 3 bases and J 6 bases, leaving 7 bases between the germline ends. CDR3 size: 11 residues. Germline assignment: CDR1 SQVTM and CDR2 ANQGSEA. The CDR3 loop is CSVEGLDTQYF. The CDR3 DNA reads as TGCAGCGTTGAGGGCCTCGATACGCAGTATTTT.

This clonotype was counted a few times. V is TRBV5-1 and J is TRBJ2-3, with 9 nucleotides matching TRBD1. V gave up 4 bases and J gave up 4 bases; unmatched junction bases: 7. The CDR3 spans 15 residues. The germline V gene has CDR1 SGHRS and CDR2 YFSETQ. The CDR3 here is CASSDGQGRSDTQYF. The DNA for the CDR3 is TGCGCCAGCAGCGACGGACAGGGGAGGTCAGATACGCAGTATTTT.

The chain has TRBV4-1 and TRBJ2-3, with D possibly being TRBD1 (5 bases). Per germline, CDR1 MGHRA and CDR2 YSYEKL. V was clipped by 6 bases and J by 6 bases, with 22 bases between them. The CDR3 spans 16 residues. CDR3 in amino acids: CASSQQTVASVDTQYF. The CDR3 DNA reads TGCGCCAGCAGTCAGCAGACAGTAGCCAGCGTGGATACGCAGTATTTT.

The gene calls are TRBV6-5 and TRBJ2-4; 13 bases agree with TRBD2. The tail of the sequence fits TRBJ2-7 better, so the J call may be wrong. Germline CDR1 is MNHEY and CDR2 is SVGAGI. The CDR3 has 20 amino acids. The CDR3 sequence: CASSYRVGGGTSGILYEQYF. CDR3 coding DNA: TGTGCCAGCAGTTACAGAGTGGGTGGGGGGACTAGCGGGATCCTCTACGAGCAGTACTTC.

This clonotype was detected a few times. CDR3 bases: TGTGCCAGCAGTCGCGGACAGGGGCCGAACTACGAGCAGTACTTC. The encoded protein is CASSRGQGPNYEQYF. The chain couples TRBV12-3 or TRBV12-4 to TRBJ2-7; 9 bases are a match to TRBD1. CDR3 size: 15 residues. With V trimmed by 5 bases and J by 3 bases, 8 bases remained unmatched.

This chain joins TRBV27 and TRBJ2-7, with 7 positions matching TRBD2. The CDR3 totals 14 residues. V lost 4 bases to trimming and J lost 0 bases; unmatched junction nucleotides: 3. CDR1 and CDR2 (germline): MNHEY, SMNVEV (reference sequence). The CDR3 loop reads CASSSRDYSYEQYF. DNA of the CDR3: TGTGCCAGCAGTTCCCGGGACTACTCCTACGAGCAGTACTTC.

This clonotype showed up many times. V is TRBV5-1 and J is TRBJ2-7; either TRBD1 or TRBD2 may supply D (5 bases each). The CDR3 consists of 12 residues. The germline V gene has CDR1 SGHRS and CDR2 YFSETQ. Deletions cut 4 bases from V and 6 bases from J, with 11 bases between. CDR3 region: CASSRDQGEQYF. The CDR3 DNA follows: TGCGCCAGCAGCCGGGACCAGGGCGAGCAGTACTTC.

A few counts support this clonotype. J is TRBJ1-2 and V is TRBV29-1; the D gene is possibly TRBD1 (5 bases). CDR3 length: 11 amino acids. V was pared by 7 bases and J by 8 bases, with 14 bases between. From germline, CDR1 is SQVTM and CDR2 ANQGSEA. CDR3 protein: CSDLLRGGYTF. CDR3 sequence (DNA): TGCAGCGATCTACTCCGGGGCGGCTACACCTTC.

The chain combines TRBV4-1 with TRBJ1-1, with D tentatively TRBD1 (5 bases). Trimming took 0 bases from V and 1 from J, leaving 9 bases between them. CDR3 length: 15 residues. Germline-derived CDR1 and CDR2 are MGHRA and YSYEKL. The CDR3 coding sequence is TGCGCCAGCAGCCAAGACAGGGCCCCGAACACTGAAGCTTTCTTT. This gives the protein CASSQDRAPNTEAFF.

This clonotype came up a few times. V is TRBV6-5 and J is TRBJ1-2; the D gene is possibly TRBD1 (5 bases). The CDR3 has 15 residues. Germline CDR1 and CDR2: MNHEY and SVGAGI. Trimming removed 6 bases from V and 9 bases from J, with 23 bases in between. CDR3 DNA: TGTGCCAGCAGCCATACTCTGCGAGGGGCCCAGAGCTACACCTTC. Encoded protein: CASSHTLRGAQSYTF.

This clonotype was picked up a small number of times. The CDR3 spells CAISPTSAGELFF. The CDR3 DNA reads as TGTGCCATCAGTCCCACTAGTGCCGGGGAGCTGTTTTTT. The rearrangement links TRBV10-3 to TRBJ2-2, with D perhaps TRBD2 (5 bases). The CDR3 spans 13 residues. V lost 5 bases and J 6 bases, leaving 10 bases between the germline ends. The germline gives CDR1 ENHRY, CDR2 SYGVKD.

This clonotype occurred a few times. The rearrangement links TRBV3-1 to TRBJ2-1; 12 positions agree with TRBD2. V gave up 4 bases and J gave up 5 bases; unmatched junction bases: 3. Germline V gives CDR1 LGHDT, CDR2 YNNKEL (reference sequence). CDR3 length: 15 residues. The CDR3 here is CASSLTSGGNNEQFF. The DNA of the CDR3 is TGTGCCAGCAGCCTTACTAGCGGGGGGAACAATGAGCAGTTCTTC.

The sample holds one count of this clonotype. The rearrangement uses TRBV20-1 and TRBJ2-1; tentative D call: TRBD2 (6 bases). The CDR3 runs to 15 residues. V shed 0 bases and J shed 0 bases, with 9 bases lying between them. From germline, CDR1 is DFQATT and CDR2 SNEGSKA (reference sequence). Here the CDR3 reads CSARDPSVSYNEQFF. CDR3 nucleotides: TGCAGTGCTAGAGATCCTAGCGTCTCCTACAATGAGCAGTTCTTC.